Below are 14 T cell receptor beta chains sequenced from a single sample in a study of T-cell memory formation after mild COVID-19. One entry per CDR3 protein results from TCRdb running MiXCR on the 5' RACE reads. The table shows roughly 150,000 distinct CDR3 sequences, with about 14% occurring only once. Material: PBMCs or a T cell subset sorted from them (not recorded which). These receptors originate from an adult woman who had mild COVID-19 (a few samples of this study predate the infection). Cell type and time point are not known.

This clonotype was counted a few times. The chain has TRBV5-6 and TRBJ1-4; D remains ambiguous. V lost 1 base, J lost 4 bases, and 11 bases lay in between. CDR3 length equals 15 residues. Germline CDR1 is SGHDT and CDR2 is YYEEEE. In DNA form, the CDR3 reads TGTGCCAGCAGCTTGATCCAGCAGAATAATGAAAAACTGTTTTTT. This codes for CASSLIQQNNEKLFF.

The chain links TRBV27 to TRBJ2-5; D is undetermined. The germline V gene has CDR1 MNHEY and CDR2 SMNVEV (reference sequence). This CDR3 has 14 amino acids. Trimming left V 3 bases short and J 1 base short, with 9 bases between. Here the CDR3 DNA reads TGTGCCAGCAGTTTGGTCCCGGTCCAAGAGACCCAGTACTTC. It translates to CASSLVPVQETQYF.

V is TRBV3-1 and J is TRBJ1-2; 12 bases are shared with TRBD1. From germline, CDR1 is LGHDT and CDR2 YNNKEL (reference sequence). The ends lost 0 bases at V and 7 bases at J; junction bases unmatched: 9. This CDR3 is built from 17 residues. The CDR3 DNA is TGTGCCAGCAGCCAAGATATTGGGACAGGGGGCAGACGTGGCTACACCTTC. The encoded protein is CASSQDIGTGGRRGYTF.

The chain is built from TRBV27 and TRBJ2-7, with D tentatively TRBD1 or TRBD2 (5 bases each). The CDR3 totals 16 residues. Germline CDR1 and CDR2: MNHEY and SMNVEV (reference sequence). With 10 bases removed from V and 4 bases from J, the gap between germline ends came to 26 bases. CDR3 DNA: TGTGCCACCTCGCCTACCTGGGACGATTCAATTTACGAGCAGTACTTC. This gives the protein CATSPTWDDSIYEQYF.

This chain joins TRBV29-1 and TRBJ2-7; 12 bases line up with TRBD2. The germline V gene encodes CDR1 SQVTM and CDR2 ANQGSEA. V lost 3 bases, J lost 3 bases, and 9 bases stayed unmatched. The CDR3 sequence is 16 residues long. The CDR3 coding sequence is TGCAGCGTTGAGGCGACTAGCGGGAGTAGGCGCTACGAGCAGTACTTC. Residues: CSVEATSGSRRYEQYF.

This clonotype came up a few times. The chain is built from TRBV7-6 and TRBJ2-7; D might be TRBD2 (6 bases). The V end was cut by 1 base, the J end by 4 bases, with 20 bases between. Germline values: CDR1 SGHVS, CDR2 FNYEAQ. This CDR3 is built from 17 residues. The CDR3 region has the DNA TGTGCCAGCAGCTTAGAAATGGTAGGGGCGGAGGGATACGAGCAGTACTTC. Its translation is CASSLEMVGAEGYEQYF. Based on the CDR3 plus reference TRBV7-6 and TRBJ2-7, the full variable domain is GAGVSQSPRYKVTKRGQDVALRCDPISGHVSLYWYRQALGQGPEFLTYFNYEAQQDKSGLPNDRFSAERPEGSISTLTIQRTEQRDSAMYRCASSLEMVGAEGYEQYFGPGTRLTVT.

This clonotype was detected only a few times. The V gene is TRBV30, the J gene TRBJ2-7, with 10 bases aligning to TRBD1. Germline lookup yields CDR1 GTSNPN and CDR2 SVGIG (reference sequence). The CDR3 consists of 13 residues. Trimming took 6 bases from V and 2 from J; bases not matched to a gene: 4. The CDR3 bases are TGTGCCTGTGGGACAGGGGAGACCTACGAGCAGTACTTC. Its protein product is CACGTGETYEQYF.

This clonotype appeared a few times. V and J are TRBV5-4 and TRBJ1-1; D not certain. CDR1 is SGHNT, CDR2 YYREEE, per germline (reference sequence). The CDR3 sequence is 16 residues long. V was trimmed by 4 bases and J by 3 bases, leaving 19 bases between them. The chain's CDR3 is CASSLAGRLDDTEAFF. The DNA for the CDR3 is TGTGCCAGCAGCCTGGCCGGACGGCTCGACGACACTGAAGCTTTCTTT.

This clonotype came up many times. V gene TRBV10-3 combines with J gene TRBJ2-7; 7 bases are shared with TRBD1. The CDR3 totals 13 residues. Germline V gives CDR1 ENHRY, CDR2 SYGVKD. V lost 5 bases, J lost 2 bases, and 3 bases stayed unmatched. As DNA, the CDR3 is TGTGCCATCAGTAGGGACAGTGCCTACGAGCAGTACTTC. It specifies CAISRDSAYEQYF.

In this sample, this clonotype turned up a few times. This sequence joins TRBV10-3 and TRBJ1-1; tentatively, D is TRBD1 (6 bases). The CDR3 has 17 amino acids. In germline, CDR1 is ENHRY, CDR2 SYGVKD. Trimming shortened V by 3 bases and J by 2 bases, and 19 bases separated the two germline ends. This CDR3 is CAISESATGRFNTEAFF. CDR3 in DNA: TGTGCCATCAGTGAATCCGCGACAGGACGGTTCAACACTGAAGCTTTCTTT.

The chain combines TRBV27 with TRBJ2-7; tentative D call: TRBD1 (7 bases). This CDR3 has 15 residues. The germline V gene has CDR1 MNHEY and CDR2 SMNVEV (reference sequence). V lost 3 bases, J lost 3 bases, and 15 bases lay in between. The DNA of the CDR3 is TGTGCCAGCAGTTTGGGGGGACAGACCGTCTACGAGCAGTACTTC. Translating gives CASSLGGQTVYEQYF.

This clonotype came up a few times. This CDR3 is CSARGFGVNTEAFF. The CDR3 DNA sequence: TGCAGTGCTAGAGGCTTCGGGGTGAACACTGAAGCTTTCTTT. The J gene is TRBJ1-1, the V gene TRBV20-1; no definite D call. This CDR3 contains 14 residues. V shed 1 base and J shed 0 bases, with 9 bases lying between them. The germline V gene has CDR1 DFQATT and CDR2 SNEGSKA (reference sequence).

The sample holds many counts of this clonotype. The V call is TRBV2, the J call TRBJ2-3; D is unresolved. The CDR3 has 12 residues. Trimming took off 3 bases at V and 6 bases at J, with 7 bases between the two ends. Germline lookup yields CDR1 SNHLY and CDR2 FYNNEI. The CDR3 bases are TGTGCCAGCAGTGACCCCAGGGATACGCAGTATTTT. The encoded protein is CASSDPRDTQYF. The variable domain in full, with the rest retrieved from reference TRBV2 and TRBJ2-3, is EPEVTQTPSHQVTQMGQEVILRCVPISNHLYFYWYRQILGQKVEFLVSFYNNEISEKSEIFDDQFSVERPDGSNFTLKIRSTKLEDSAMYFCASSDPRDTQYFGPGTRLTVL.

The chain combines TRBV18 with TRBJ2-5; the match to TRBD1 covers 9 bases. The CDR3 has 14 amino acids. Germline values: CDR1 KGHSH, CDR2 LQKENI. The J segment lost 5 bases and the V segment lost 6 bases, leaving 7 bases of the junction unmatched. CDR3: CASSPPGTGETQYF. The CDR3 DNA reads as TGTGCCAGCTCCCCGCCCGGGACAGGGGAGACCCAGTACTTC.